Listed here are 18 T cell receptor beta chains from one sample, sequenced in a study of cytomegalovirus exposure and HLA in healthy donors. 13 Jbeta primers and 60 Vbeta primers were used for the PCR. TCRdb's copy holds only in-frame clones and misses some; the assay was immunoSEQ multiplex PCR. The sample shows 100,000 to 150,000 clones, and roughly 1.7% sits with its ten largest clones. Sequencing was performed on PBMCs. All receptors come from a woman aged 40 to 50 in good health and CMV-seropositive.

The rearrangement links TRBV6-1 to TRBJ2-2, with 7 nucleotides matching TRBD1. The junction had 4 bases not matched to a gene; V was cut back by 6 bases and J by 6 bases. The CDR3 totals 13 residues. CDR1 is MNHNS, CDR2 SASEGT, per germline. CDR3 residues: CASSFRGSGELFF. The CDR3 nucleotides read TGTGCCAGCAGCTTCAGGGGGTCCGGGGAGCTGTTTTTT.

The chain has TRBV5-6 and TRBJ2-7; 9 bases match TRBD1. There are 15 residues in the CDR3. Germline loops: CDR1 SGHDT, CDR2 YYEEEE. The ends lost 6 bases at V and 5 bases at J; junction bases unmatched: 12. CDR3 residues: CASNRPGQGIDEQYF. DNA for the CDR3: TGTGCCAGCAACCGACCGGGACAGGGCATCGACGAGCAGTACTTC. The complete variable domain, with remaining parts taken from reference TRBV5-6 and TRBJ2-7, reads DAGVTQSPTHLIKTRGQQVTLRCSPKSGHDTVSWYQQALGQGPQFIFQYYEEEERQRGNFPDRFSGHQFPNYSSELNVNALLLGDSALYLCASNRPGQGIDEQYFGPGTRLTVT.

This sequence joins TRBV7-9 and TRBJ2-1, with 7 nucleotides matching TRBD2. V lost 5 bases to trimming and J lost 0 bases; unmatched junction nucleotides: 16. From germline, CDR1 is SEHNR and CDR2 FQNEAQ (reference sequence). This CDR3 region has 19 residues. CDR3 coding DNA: TGTGCCAGCAGCCATCTAGCGGACTACCCTTTTATCTCCTACAATGAGCAGTTCTTC. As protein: CASSHLADYPFISYNEQFF.

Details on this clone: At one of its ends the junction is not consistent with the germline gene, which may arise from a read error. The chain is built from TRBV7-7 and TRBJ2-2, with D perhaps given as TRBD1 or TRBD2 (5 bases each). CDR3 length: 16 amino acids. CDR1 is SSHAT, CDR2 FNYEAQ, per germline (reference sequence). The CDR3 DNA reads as TGTGCTAGCAGCTTAGCGCAACAGGCGAACACCGGGGAGCTGTTTTTT. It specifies CASSLAQQANTGELFF.

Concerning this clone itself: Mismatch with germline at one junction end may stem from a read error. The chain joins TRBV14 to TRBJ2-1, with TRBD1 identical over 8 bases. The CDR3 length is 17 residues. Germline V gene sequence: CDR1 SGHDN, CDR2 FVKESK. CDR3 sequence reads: CASSRGTRDRSYSEQFF. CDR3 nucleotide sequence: TGTGCCAGCAGCCGCGGCACCCGGGACAGGAGCTACAGTGAGCAGTTCTTC.

For the CDR3, the DNA is TGTGCCAGCAGCTTATACATAAATCAGCCCCAGCATTTT. Translation gives CASSLYINQPQHF. The V gene is TRBV7-2, the J gene TRBJ1-5; D gene ambiguous. The length of the CDR3 is 13 residues. The V gene's germline CDR1 is SGHTA and CDR2 FQGNSA. Between the trimmed V and J ends, which lost 2 bases and 4 bases, there was a span of 6 bases.

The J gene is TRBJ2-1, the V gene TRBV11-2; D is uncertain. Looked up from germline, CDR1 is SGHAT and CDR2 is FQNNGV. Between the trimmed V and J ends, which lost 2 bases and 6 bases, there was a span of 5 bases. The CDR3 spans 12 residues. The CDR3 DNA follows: TGTGCCAGCAGCTTATTCCTCAATGAGCAGTTCTTC. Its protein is CASSLFLNEQFF. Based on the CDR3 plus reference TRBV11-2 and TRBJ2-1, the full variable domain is EAGVAQSPRYKIIEKRQSVAFWCNPISGHATLYWYQQILGQGPKLLIQFQNNGVVDDSQLPKDRFSAERLKGVDSTLKIQPAKLEDSAVYLCASSLFLNEQFFGPGTRLTVL.

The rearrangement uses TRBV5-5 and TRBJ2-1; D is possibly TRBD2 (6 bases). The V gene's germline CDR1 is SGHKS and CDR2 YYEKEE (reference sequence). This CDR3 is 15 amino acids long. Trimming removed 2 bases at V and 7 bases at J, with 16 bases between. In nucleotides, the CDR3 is TGTGCCAGCAGCTTCGGGGACTTGGGTCGGAATGAGCAGTTCTTC. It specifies CASSFGDLGRNEQFF.

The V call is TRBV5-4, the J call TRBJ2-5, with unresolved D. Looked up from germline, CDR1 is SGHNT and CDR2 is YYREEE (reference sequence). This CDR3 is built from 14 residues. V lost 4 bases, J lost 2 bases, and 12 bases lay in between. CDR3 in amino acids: CASSPAGRQETQYF. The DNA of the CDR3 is TGTGCCAGCAGCCCGGCAGGCCGACAAGAGACCCAGTACTTC.

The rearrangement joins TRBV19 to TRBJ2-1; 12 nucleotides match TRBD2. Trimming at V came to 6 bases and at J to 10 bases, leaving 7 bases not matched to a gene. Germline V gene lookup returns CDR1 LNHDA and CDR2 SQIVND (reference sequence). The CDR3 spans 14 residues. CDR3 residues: CASRPLAGGSEQFF. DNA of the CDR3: TGTGCCAGTAGACCACTAGCGGGAGGAAGCGAGCAGTTCTTC. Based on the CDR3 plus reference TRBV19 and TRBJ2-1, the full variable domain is DGGITQSPKYLFRKEGQNVTLSCEQNLNHDAMYWYRQDPGQGLRLIYYSQIVNDFQKGDIAEGYSVSREKKESFPLTVTSAQKNPTAFYLCASRPLAGGSEQFFGPGTRLTVL.

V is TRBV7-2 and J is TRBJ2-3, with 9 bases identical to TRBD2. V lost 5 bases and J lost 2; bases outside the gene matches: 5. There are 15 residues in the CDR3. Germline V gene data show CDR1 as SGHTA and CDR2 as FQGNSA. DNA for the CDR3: TGTGCCAGCAGCCGTAGCGGGAGTCTCACAGATACGCAGTATTTT. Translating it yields CASSRSGSLTDTQYF. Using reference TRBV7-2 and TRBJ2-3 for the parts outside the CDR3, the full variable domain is GAGVSQSPSNKVTEKGKDVELRCDPISGHTALYWYRQSLGQGLEFLIYFQGNSAPDKSGLPSDRFSAERTGGSVSTLTIQRTQQEDSAVYLCASSRSGSLTDTQYFGPGTRLTVL.

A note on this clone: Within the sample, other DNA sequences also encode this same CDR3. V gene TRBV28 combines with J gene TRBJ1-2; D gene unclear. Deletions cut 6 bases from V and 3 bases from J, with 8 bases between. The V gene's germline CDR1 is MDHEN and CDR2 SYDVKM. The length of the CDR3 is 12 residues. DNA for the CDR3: TGTGCCAGCAGCCCCCGGTACTATGGCTACACCTTC. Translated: CASSPRYYGYTF.

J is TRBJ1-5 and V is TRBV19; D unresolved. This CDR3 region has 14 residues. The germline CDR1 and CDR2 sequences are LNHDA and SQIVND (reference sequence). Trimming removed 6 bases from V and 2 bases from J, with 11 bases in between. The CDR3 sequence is CASSPPGRNQPQHF. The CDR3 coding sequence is TGTGCCAGTAGCCCGCCGGGTCGCAATCAGCCCCAGCATTTT.

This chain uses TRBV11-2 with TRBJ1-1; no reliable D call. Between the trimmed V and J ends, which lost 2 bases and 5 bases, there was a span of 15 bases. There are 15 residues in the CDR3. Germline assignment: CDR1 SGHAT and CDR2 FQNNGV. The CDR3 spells CASSLNAGEETEAFF. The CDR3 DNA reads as TGTGCCAGCAGCTTAAATGCGGGAGAAGAAACTGAAGCTTTCTTT. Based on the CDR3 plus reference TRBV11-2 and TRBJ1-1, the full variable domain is EAGVAQSPRYKIIEKRQSVAFWCNPISGHATLYWYQQILGQGPKLLIQFQNNGVVDDSQLPKDRFSAERLKGVDSTLKIQPAKLEDSAVYLCASSLNAGEETEAFFGQGTRLTVV.

The CDR3 is CASSTGVSNQPQHF. The CDR3 DNA is TGTGCCAGCAGTACCGGGGTTAGCAATCAGCCCCAGCATTTT. This chain links TRBV6-6 with TRBJ1-5, with D unresolved. Per germline, CDR1 MNHNY and CDR2 SVGAGI (reference sequence). The CDR3 runs 14 residues. Deletions cut 5 bases from V and 0 bases from J, with 8 bases between.

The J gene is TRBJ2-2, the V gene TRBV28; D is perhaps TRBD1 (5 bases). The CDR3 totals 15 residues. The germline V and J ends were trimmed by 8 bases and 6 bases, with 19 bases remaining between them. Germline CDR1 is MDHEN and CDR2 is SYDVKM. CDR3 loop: CASCTGAGPPGELFF. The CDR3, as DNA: TGTGCCAGCTGTACTGGGGCAGGGCCCCCCGGGGAGCTGTTTTTT.

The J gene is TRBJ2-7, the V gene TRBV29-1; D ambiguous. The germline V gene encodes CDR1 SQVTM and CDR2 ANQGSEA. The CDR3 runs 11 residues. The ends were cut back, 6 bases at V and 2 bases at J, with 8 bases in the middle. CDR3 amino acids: CSVSGAYEQYF. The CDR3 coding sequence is TGCAGCGTATCCGGAGCCTACGAGCAGTACTTC.

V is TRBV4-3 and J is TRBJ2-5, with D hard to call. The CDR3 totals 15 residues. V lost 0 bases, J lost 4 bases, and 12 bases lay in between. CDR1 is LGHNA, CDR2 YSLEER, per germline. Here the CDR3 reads CASSQDFDFGETQYF. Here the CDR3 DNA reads TGCGCCAGCAGCCAAGATTTTGACTTCGGAGAGACCCAGTACTTC.